The 5 T cell receptor beta chains given below trace back to one sample, sequenced in a study of immune evolution from preneoplasia to lung adenocarcinoma (dated by TCRdb to the early 2020s). Libraries were constructed by the immunoSEQ multiplex PCR assay. This immuneACCESS table, as held by TCRdb, lists in-frame sequences with V and J called but not all clones. Of the missing ones, under half trace to an unresolved V gene in checked studies; the others have no known cause. Counted in this sample were about 26,000 clones; about two thirds of them appeared once. 5% to 7% of the sample lies in the top ten. The sequenced material came from FFPE invasive lung adenocarcinoma tissue. The cell subset or site label, read with the paper, signifies: frankly invasive lung adenocarcinoma (ADC). Receptors originate from a person aged 55 to 75 with invasive lung adenocarcinoma. Some clones in this sample may be carry-over from other donors' samples.

This clone rates as medium-sized. The chain uses TRBV6-1 and TRBJ2-7; TRBD2 might be the D (7 bases). The germline CDR1 and CDR2 sequences are MNHNS and SASEGT. The length of the CDR3 is 15 residues. The V end lost 6 bases, the J end lost 4 bases, and 19 bases lay between the germline ends. The CDR3 DNA is TGTGCCAGCAGGAGAGGGGGGGAACCCGGGTACGAGCAGTACTTC. As protein: CASRRGGEPGYEQYF.

The V and J genes are TRBV28 and TRBJ2-1; 10 positions match TRBD2. J lost 8 bases, V lost 8 bases, and 9 bases had no gene match. The CDR3 spans 14 residues. CDR1 MDHEN and CDR2 SYDVKM come from the germline V gene. CDR3 in DNA: TGTGCCAGCCCCCCAGCGGGAGGGTGGGATGAGCAGTTCTTC. As protein: CASPPAGGWDEQFF.

This clone was seen more than once but under ten times. The chain joins TRBV19 to TRBJ2-7; perhaps TRBD1 as D (5 bases). V gave up 6 bases and J gave up 1 base, with 13 bases separating them. The germline V gene encodes CDR1 LNHDA and CDR2 SQIVND (reference sequence). This CDR3 region has 14 residues. Written as DNA, the CDR3 is TGTGCCAGTAGCCCCCAGGGTTTTTCCTACGAGCAGTACTTC. It specifies CASSPQGFSYEQYF.

This clone is labeled medium-sized (0.01 to 0.1%). The V and J genes are TRBV5-1 and TRBJ2-1; tentative D call: TRBD2 (5 bases). Trimming took 3 bases from V and 5 from J, leaving 6 bases between them. Germline CDR1 reads SGHRS; CDR2 reads YFSETQ. The CDR3 extends over 12 amino acids. CDR3 DNA sequence: TGCGCCAGCAGCTCGGGAAACAATGAGCAGTTCTTC. Translation: CASSSGNNEQFF.

This rearrangement joins TRBV10-3 to TRBJ2-7; D gene ambiguous. Between the trimmed V and J ends, which lost 4 bases and 2 bases, there was a span of 9 bases. CDR1 is ENHRY and CDR2 is SYGVKD in the germline V gene. This CDR3 region has 13 residues. CDR3 bases: TGTGCCATCAGTGGGACGGAGACCTACGAGCAGTACTTC. As protein: CAISGTETYEQYF.